This entry lists 21 T cell receptor beta chains sequenced from one sample in a study of OX40 agonist ivuxolimab in advanced cancers. Libraries were prepared by immunoSEQ multiplex PCR; TCRdb keeps only in-frame clonotypes and omits some of them. The sample carries roughly 48,000 clones, about 88% recorded once. Here the sequenced sample was CD4+ or CD8+ T cells sorted from blood, taken in a trial of the OX40 agonist ivuxolimab. The receptors shown here come from an adult with an advanced solid tumor such as melanoma, head and neck, liver or kidney cancer.

The rearrangement joins TRBV11-2 to TRBJ1-1; a weak D match, TRBD1 (5 bases). V was pared by 4 bases and J by 0 bases, with 12 bases between. There are 15 residues in the CDR3. The V gene's germline CDR1 is SGHAT and CDR2 FQNNGV. The CDR3 nucleotides read TGTGCCAGCAGCTGGAGGGGAGGACTGAACACTGAAGCTTTCTTT. As protein: CASSWRGGLNTEAFF.

The table lists this clone with a count of one. J is TRBJ2-7 and V is TRBV2; D not certain. The CDR3 is 15 residues long. CDR1 is SNHLY, CDR2 FYNNEI, per germline. The V end was cut by 7 bases, the J end by 4 bases, with 20 bases between. The CDR3 coding sequence is TGTGCCAGCATTACTTCGTTGGGCCAACAATACGAGCAGTACTTC. Protein: CASITSLGQQYEQYF.

The V call is TRBV28, the J call TRBJ1-1; unclear D gene. Deletions cut 4 bases from V and 1 base from J, with 10 bases between. This CDR3 contains 14 residues. Per the germline V gene, CDR1 is MDHEN and CDR2 is SYDVKM. The CDR3 protein is CASSSTRRNTEAFF. CDR3 nucleotide sequence: TGTGCCAGCAGTTCTACTCGGAGGAACACTGAAGCTTTCTTT.

The chain couples TRBV4-1 to TRBJ1-2, with unresolved D. V was trimmed by 4 bases and J by 4 bases, leaving 19 bases between them. Germline loops: CDR1 MGHRA, CDR2 YSYEKL. CDR3 length equals 16 residues. The CDR3 bases are TGCGCCAGCAGCCGTAAGAGGTCCGGTCCTCTCTATGGCTACACCTTC. Its translation is CASSRKRSGPLYGYTF.

The gene calls are TRBV5-4 and TRBJ2-3; D unresolved. Germline loops: CDR1 SGHNT, CDR2 YYREEE (reference sequence). V gave up 4 bases and J gave up 13 bases, with 25 bases separating them. The CDR3 loop spans 15 amino acids. As DNA, the CDR3 is TGTGCCAGCAGCCCGGGCGTCGGACGGCCCCTCAACGAGTATTTT. This sequence encodes CASSPGVGRPLNEYF.

The chain uses TRBV2 and TRBJ2-1; 11 nucleotides match TRBD2. The CDR3 is made up of 15 amino acids. V shed 7 bases and J 4 bases; nucleotides not matched to a gene: 6. CDR1 and CDR2 (germline): SNHLY, FYNNEI. CDR3 bases: TGTGCCAGCAACCTAGCGGGAGGCCTATACAATGAGCAGTTCTTC. The encoded protein is CASNLAGGLYNEQFF.

The chain links TRBV5-1 to TRBJ2-7; D may be TRBD1 (6 bases). Germline CDR1 reads SGHRS; CDR2 reads YFSETQ. V lost 2 bases, J lost 3 bases, and 9 bases lay in between. The CDR3 is made up of 13 amino acids. The CDR3 protein is CASSLQQGYEQYF. In DNA form, the CDR3 reads TGCGCCAGCAGCTTACAACAGGGCTACGAGCAGTACTTC.

The chain couples TRBV18 to TRBJ2-3, with a possible D match to TRBD1 (5 bases). Germline V gives CDR1 KGHSH, CDR2 LQKENI. V was clipped by 6 bases and J by 4 bases, with 17 bases between them. The CDR3 has 15 amino acids. In DNA form, the CDR3 reads TGTGCCAGCTCTCGCGGAAGGGGTCTCTCAGATACGCAGTATTTT. It translates to CASSRGRGLSDTQYF.

This chain links TRBV15 with TRBJ2-7, with a possible D match to TRBD1 (5 bases). Germline assignment: CDR1 LNHNV and CDR2 YYDKDF (reference sequence). The V end was cut by 1 base, the J end by 6 bases, with 10 bases between. The CDR3 consists of 13 residues. The CDR3 DNA is TGTGCCACCAGCAGAGGGACATCCGGCGAGCAGTACTTC. It codes for CATSRGTSGEQYF.

In nucleotides, the CDR3 is TGTGCCAGCAGCCCACGGACTAGCCCCAGCACAGATACGCAGTATTTT. Protein sequence: CASSPRTSPSTDTQYF. This sequence joins TRBV5-4 and TRBJ2-3; TRBD2 matches at 8 bases. CDR1 and CDR2 from the germline V gene are SGHNT and YYREEE (reference sequence). The CDR3 contains 16 residues. The V and J ends lost 4 bases and 0 bases, in that order; junction bases with no gene match: 7.

The chain couples TRBV6-4 to TRBJ2-1; tentatively, D is TRBD2 (6 bases). This CDR3 has 14 amino acids. CDR1 and CDR2 from the germline V gene are MRHNA and SNTAGT. With 7 bases removed from V and 1 base from J, the gap between germline ends came to 11 bases. The CDR3 reads CASKRDSSYNEQFF. Here the CDR3 DNA reads TGTGCCAGCAAAAGGGACTCTTCCTACAATGAGCAGTTCTTC.

Here the CDR3 reads CASSPVRNPQHF. CDR3 DNA: TGTGCCAGCAGCCCTGTCAGGAATCCCCAGCATTTT. The chain carries TRBV2 and TRBJ1-5; D is unclear. The V gene lost 6 bases and the J gene lost 10 bases, with 13 bases spanning the gap. The CDR3 is made up of 12 amino acids. Germline V gene lookup returns CDR1 SNHLY and CDR2 FYNNEI.

This chain links TRBV2 with TRBJ2-1; no clear D gene. V was trimmed by 6 bases and J by 9 bases, leaving 12 bases between them. CDR1 SNHLY and CDR2 FYNNEI come from the germline V gene. CDR3 length: 12 residues. This chain's CDR3 is CASSPDTGEQFF. The CDR3 DNA is TGTGCCAGCAGCCCCGATACCGGTGAGCAGTTCTTC. The variable domain in full, completed from reference TRBV2 and TRBJ2-1, reads EPEVTQTPSHQVTQMGQEVILRCVPISNHLYFYWYRQILGQKVEFLVSFYNNEISEKSEIFDDQFSVERPDGSNFTLKIRSTKLEDSAMYFCASSPDTGEQFFGPGTRLTVL.

This chain joins TRBV28 and TRBJ2-7, with TRBD2 identical over 7 bases. The CDR3 runs to 15 residues. J lost 5 bases, V lost 6 bases, and 13 bases had no gene match. CDR1 and CDR2 from the germline V gene are MDHEN and SYDVKM. CDR3 sequence: CASSPQVGREDEQYF. In nucleotides, the CDR3 is TGTGCCAGCAGCCCCCAGGTAGGGAGGGAGGACGAGCAGTACTTC.

This clone appeared once. The gene calls are TRBV4-2 and TRBJ2-2; 7 positions match TRBD2. J was trimmed by 4 bases and V by 4 bases; bases with no gene match: 15. The germline V gene encodes CDR1 LGHNA and CDR2 YNFKEQ. The CDR3 runs to 18 residues. CDR3 sequence (DNA): TGTGCCAGCAGCCCCCAGCGGGGCCTCGTTGGTGGCACCGGGGAGCTGTTTTTT. Protein sequence: CASSPQRGLVGGTGELFF.

This clone was picked up one time. As DNA, the CDR3 is TGTGCCAGCATAGGCCAGCGGGATAAGCAGTACTTC. It encodes CASIGQRDKQYF. V usage is TRBV6-6 and J usage is TRBJ2-7; 7 bases fit TRBD2. This CDR3 comprises 12 residues. Germline CDR1 MNHNY, CDR2 SVGAGI (reference sequence). The V and J ends lost 7 bases and 8 bases, in that order; junction bases with no gene match: 8.

This clone was seen a few times. The chain uses TRBV28 and TRBJ1-2; no reliable D call. The length of the CDR3 is 15 residues. The V end lost 3 bases, the J end lost 2 bases, and 13 bases lay between the germline ends. Per germline, CDR1 MDHEN and CDR2 SYDVKM. The CDR3 coding sequence is TGTGCCAGCAGTTTGGGCTACTTGAGCAACTATGGCTACACCTTC. This encodes CASSLGYLSNYGYTF.

V gene TRBV2 combines with J gene TRBJ2-4; D gene ambiguous. Germline V gene lookup returns CDR1 SNHLY and CDR2 FYNNEI. V was trimmed by 6 bases and J by 5 bases, leaving 11 bases between them. CDR3 size: 13 residues. DNA of the CDR3: TGTGCCAGCAGAAAGATTCGAGAAAACATTCAGTACTTC. Its protein is CASRKIRENIQYF.

To note about this clone: A read error may produce the germline difference seen at one junction end. The chain has TRBV6-1 and TRBJ2-2; TRBD2 aligns across 11 bases. The CDR3 spans 16 residues. The germline V gene encodes CDR1 MNHNS and CDR2 SASEGT. CDR3 loop: CASSEEGTSGACGAVF. The CDR3 nucleotides are TGTGCCAGCAGTGAAGAAGGGACTAGCGGAGCTTGTGGAGCTGTTTTT.

The chain combines TRBV7-9 with TRBJ2-1; a weak D match, TRBD2 (6 bases). The V end lost 1 base, the J end lost 7 bases, and 14 bases lay between the germline ends. Germline lookup yields CDR1 SEHNR and CDR2 FQNEAQ (reference sequence). This CDR3 is 15 amino acids long. The CDR3 bases are TGTGCCAGCAGCTTAGGACCCTACGGGGGAAATGAGCAGTTCTTC. Its protein product is CASSLGPYGGNEQFF. Using reference TRBV7-9 and TRBJ2-1 for the parts outside the CDR3, the full variable domain is DTGVSQNPRHKITKRGQNVTFRCDPISEHNRLYWYRQTLGQGPEFLTYFQNEAQLEKSRLLSDRFSAERPKGSFSTLEIQRTEQGDSAMYLCASSLGPYGGNEQFFGPGTRLTVL.

This chain uses TRBV30 with TRBJ2-1, with D possibly matching TRBD1 (6 bases). The CDR3 spans 14 residues. Germline V gene data show CDR1 as GTSNPN and CDR2 as SVGIG (reference sequence). Between the trimmed V and J ends, which lost 4 bases and 9 bases, there was a span of 19 bases. In DNA form, the CDR3 reads TGTGCCTGGACCGGGACACTCCTCTCGGGTGAGCAGTTCTTC. Translating gives CAWTGTLLSGEQFF. Supplemented by reference TRBV30 and TRBJ2-1, the full variable domain reads SQTIHQWPATLVQPVGSPLSLECTVEGTSNPNLYWYRQAAGRGLQLLFYSVGIGQISSEVPQNLSASRPQDRQFILSSKKLLLSDSGFYLCAWTGTLLSGEQFFGPGTRLTVL.